The clone carrying this TCR beta chain was picked up many times. What it recognizes is unknown. This entry comes from a study of T cell repertoires in cytomegalovirus infection. Background on the study: Researchers turned to recently identified HLA-C-restricted CMV epitopes as well as well-studied HLA-B-restricted ones. Public TCR beta signatures marked donors with CMV infection and the matching HLA.

TCRdb reprocessed the reads via MiXCR and lists one record per CDR3 protein. Of tens of thousands of distinct CDR3 sequences listed, 20% to 30% were seen once; the top ten hold approximately 48%. Germline CDR1 is MNHEY and CDR2 is SVGAGI. V trimming: 2 bases; J trimming: 10 bases; junction bases outside the gene matches: 9. The CDR3 has 15 amino acids. This receptor was taken from a human donor in good health (CMV status not recorded). Some clones in this sample may be carry-over from other donors' samples. Source: CD8+ T cells from cultured PBMCs, taken from culture after CMV antigen stimulation. J is TRBJ2-1 and V is TRBV6-5; 9 bases are a match to TRBD2. The CDR3 bases are TGTGCCAGCAGTTACGGGGCTAGCGGGATAGGAGAGCAGTTCTTC. This gives the protein CASSYGASGIGEQFF.